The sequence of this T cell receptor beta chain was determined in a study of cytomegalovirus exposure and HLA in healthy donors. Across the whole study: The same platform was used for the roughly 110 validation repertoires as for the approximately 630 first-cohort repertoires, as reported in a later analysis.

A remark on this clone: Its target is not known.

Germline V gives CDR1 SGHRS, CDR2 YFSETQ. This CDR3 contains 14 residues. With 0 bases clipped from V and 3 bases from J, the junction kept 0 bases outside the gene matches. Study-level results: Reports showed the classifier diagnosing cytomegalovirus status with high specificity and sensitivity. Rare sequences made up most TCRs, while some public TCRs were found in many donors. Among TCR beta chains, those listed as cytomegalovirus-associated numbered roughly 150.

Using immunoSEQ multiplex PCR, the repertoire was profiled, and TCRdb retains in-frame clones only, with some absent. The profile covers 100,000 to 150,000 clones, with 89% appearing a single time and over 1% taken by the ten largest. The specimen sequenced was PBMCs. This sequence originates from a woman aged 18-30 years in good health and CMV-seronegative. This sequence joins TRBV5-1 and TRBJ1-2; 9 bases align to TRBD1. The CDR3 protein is CASSLGDRDYGYTF. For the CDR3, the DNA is TGCGCCAGCAGCTTGGGGGACAGGGACTATGGCTACACCTTC.